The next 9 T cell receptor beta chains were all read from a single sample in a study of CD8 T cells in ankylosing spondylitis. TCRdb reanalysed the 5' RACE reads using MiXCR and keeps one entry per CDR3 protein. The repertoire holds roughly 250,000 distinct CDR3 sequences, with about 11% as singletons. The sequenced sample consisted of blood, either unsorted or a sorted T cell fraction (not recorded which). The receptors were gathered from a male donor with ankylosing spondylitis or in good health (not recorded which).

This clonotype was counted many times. CDR3 loop: CASSLPGQGGEQFF. CDR3 DNA: TGCGCCAGCAGCCTACCGGGACAGGGAGGTGAGCAGTTCTTC. The chain links TRBV5-1 to TRBJ2-1, with 9 bases matching TRBD1. In germline, CDR1 is SGHRS, CDR2 YFSETQ. The CDR3 totals 14 residues. The junction had 8 bases not matched to a gene; V was cut back by 4 bases and J by 9 bases.

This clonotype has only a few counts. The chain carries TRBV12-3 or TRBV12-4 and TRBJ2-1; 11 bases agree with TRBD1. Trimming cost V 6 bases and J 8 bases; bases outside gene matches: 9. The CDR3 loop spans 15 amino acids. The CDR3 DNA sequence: TGTGCCAGCAGAGCCGGGACAGGGGGTTTCCATGAGCAGTTCTTC. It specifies CASRAGTGGFHEQFF.

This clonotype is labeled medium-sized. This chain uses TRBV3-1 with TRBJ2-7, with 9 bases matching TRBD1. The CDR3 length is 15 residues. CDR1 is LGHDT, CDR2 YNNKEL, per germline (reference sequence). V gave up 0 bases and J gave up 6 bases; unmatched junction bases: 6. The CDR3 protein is CASSQEGDRGFEQYF. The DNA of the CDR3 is TGTGCCAGCAGCCAAGAAGGTGACAGGGGGTTCGAGCAGTACTTC.

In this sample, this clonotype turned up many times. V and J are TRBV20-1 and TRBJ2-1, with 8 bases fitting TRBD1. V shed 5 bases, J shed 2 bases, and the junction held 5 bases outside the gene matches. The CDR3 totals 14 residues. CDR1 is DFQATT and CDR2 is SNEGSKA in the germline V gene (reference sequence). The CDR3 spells CSALDRATYNEQFF. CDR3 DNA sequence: TGCAGTGCTCTGGACAGGGCAACCTACAATGAGCAGTTCTTC.

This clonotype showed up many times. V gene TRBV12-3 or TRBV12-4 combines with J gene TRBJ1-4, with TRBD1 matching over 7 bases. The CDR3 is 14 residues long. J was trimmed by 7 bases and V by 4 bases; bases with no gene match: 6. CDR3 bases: TGTGCCAGCAGTTCCTCAGGGGGTGGTGAAAAACTGTTTTTT. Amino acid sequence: CASSSSGGGEKLFF.

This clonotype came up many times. The CDR3 DNA follows: TGCGCCAGCAGCCAAGGTGATAGCGGGGGGCTCACAGATACGCAGTATTTT. It encodes CASSQGDSGGLTDTQYF. The rearrangement joins TRBV4-1 to TRBJ2-3, with TRBD2 identical over 10 bases. The CDR3 is made up of 17 amino acids. V was clipped by 1 base and J by 2 bases; unmatched bases: 6. Germline values: CDR1 MGHRA, CDR2 YSYEKL.

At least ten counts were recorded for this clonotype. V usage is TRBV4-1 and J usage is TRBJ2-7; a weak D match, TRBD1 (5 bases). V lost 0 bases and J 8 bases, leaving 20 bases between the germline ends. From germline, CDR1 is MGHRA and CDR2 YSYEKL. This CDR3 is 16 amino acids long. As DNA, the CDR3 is TGCGCCAGCAGCCAAGATTCTGGGGCAGGACCCTTCCAGCAGTACTTC. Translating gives CASSQDSGAGPFQQYF.

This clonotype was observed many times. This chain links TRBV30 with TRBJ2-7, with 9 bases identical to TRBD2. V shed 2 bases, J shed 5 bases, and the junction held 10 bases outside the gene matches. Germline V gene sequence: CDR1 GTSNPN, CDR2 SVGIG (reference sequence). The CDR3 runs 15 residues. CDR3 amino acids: CAWSPPGLASHEQYF. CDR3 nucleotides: TGTGCCTGGAGTCCTCCGGGACTAGCTTCCCACGAGCAGTACTTC.

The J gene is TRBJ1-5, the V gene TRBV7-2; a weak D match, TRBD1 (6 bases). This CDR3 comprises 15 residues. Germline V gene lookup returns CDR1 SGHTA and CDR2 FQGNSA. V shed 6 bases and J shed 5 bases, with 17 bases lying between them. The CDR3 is CASSNRGGTYQPQHF. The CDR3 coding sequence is TGTGCCAGCAGTAATCGGGGGGGCACATATCAGCCCCAGCATTTT.